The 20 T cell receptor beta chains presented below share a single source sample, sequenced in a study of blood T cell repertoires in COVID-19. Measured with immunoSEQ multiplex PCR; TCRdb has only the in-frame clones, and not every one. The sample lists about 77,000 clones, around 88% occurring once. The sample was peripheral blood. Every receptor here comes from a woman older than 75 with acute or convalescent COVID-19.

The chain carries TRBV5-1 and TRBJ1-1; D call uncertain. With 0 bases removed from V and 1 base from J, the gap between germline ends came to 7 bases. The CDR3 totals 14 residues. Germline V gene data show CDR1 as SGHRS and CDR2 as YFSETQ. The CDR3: CASSLAVRNTEAFF. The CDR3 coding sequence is TGCGCCAGCAGCTTGGCTGTCAGGAACACTGAAGCTTTCTTT.

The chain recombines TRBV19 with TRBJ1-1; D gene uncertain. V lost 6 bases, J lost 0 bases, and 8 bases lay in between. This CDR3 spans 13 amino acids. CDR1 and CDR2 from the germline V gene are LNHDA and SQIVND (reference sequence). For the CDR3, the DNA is TGTGCCAGTAGGACTATCGTGAACACTGAAGCTTTCTTT. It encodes CASRTIVNTEAFF. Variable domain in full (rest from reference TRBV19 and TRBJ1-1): DGGITQSPKYLFRKEGQNVTLSCEQNLNHDAMYWYRQDPGQGLRLIYYSQIVNDFQKGDIAEGYSVSREKKESFPLTVTSAQKNPTAFYLCASRTIVNTEAFFGQGTRLTVV.

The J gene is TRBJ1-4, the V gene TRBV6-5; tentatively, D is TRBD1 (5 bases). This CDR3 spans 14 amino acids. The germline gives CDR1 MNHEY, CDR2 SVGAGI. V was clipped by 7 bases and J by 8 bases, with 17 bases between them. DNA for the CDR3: TGTGCCAGCACCTCCTCAGGGTTAGGAGAAAAACTGTTTTTT. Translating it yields CASTSSGLGEKLFF.

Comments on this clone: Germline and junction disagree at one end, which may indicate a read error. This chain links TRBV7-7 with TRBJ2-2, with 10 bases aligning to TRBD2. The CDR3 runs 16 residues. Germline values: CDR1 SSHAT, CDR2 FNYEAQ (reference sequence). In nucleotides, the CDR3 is TGTGCTAGCAGCTTCGGGACTAGCGCGAACACCGGGGAGCTGTTTTTT. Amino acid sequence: CASSFGTSANTGELFF.

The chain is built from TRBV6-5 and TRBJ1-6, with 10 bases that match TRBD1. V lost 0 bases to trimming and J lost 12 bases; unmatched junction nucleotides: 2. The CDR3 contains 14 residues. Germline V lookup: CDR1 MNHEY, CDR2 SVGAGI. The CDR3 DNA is TGTGCCAGCAGTTACTCGGGACAGGGGTTACCCCTCCACTTT. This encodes CASSYSGQGLPLHF.

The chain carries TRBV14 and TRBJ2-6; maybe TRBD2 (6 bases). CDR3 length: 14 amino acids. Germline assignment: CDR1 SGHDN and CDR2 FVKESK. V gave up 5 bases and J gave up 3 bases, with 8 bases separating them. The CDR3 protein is CASSFGGGANVLTF. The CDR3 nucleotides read TGTGCCAGCAGCTTCGGGGGTGGGGCCAACGTCCTGACTTTC. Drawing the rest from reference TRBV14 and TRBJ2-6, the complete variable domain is EAGVTQFPSHSVIEKGQTVTLRCDPISGHDNLYWYRRVMGKEIKFLLHFVKESKQDESGMPNNRFLAERTGGTYSTLKVQPAELEDSGVYFCASSFGGGANVLTFGAGSRLTVL.

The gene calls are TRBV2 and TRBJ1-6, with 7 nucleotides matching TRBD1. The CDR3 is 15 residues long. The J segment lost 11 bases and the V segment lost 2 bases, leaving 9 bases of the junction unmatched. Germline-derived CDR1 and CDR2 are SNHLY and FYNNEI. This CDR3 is CASSENRGLTTPLHF. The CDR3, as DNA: TGTGCCAGCAGTGAAAATAGGGGGCTGACGACACCCCTCCACTTT.

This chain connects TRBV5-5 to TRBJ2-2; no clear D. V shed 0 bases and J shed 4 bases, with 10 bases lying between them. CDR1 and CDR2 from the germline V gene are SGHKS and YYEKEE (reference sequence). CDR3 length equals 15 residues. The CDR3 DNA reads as TGTGCCAGCAGCTTGGGAGGTTTCGGCACCGGGGAGCTGTTTTTT. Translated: CASSLGGFGTGELFF.

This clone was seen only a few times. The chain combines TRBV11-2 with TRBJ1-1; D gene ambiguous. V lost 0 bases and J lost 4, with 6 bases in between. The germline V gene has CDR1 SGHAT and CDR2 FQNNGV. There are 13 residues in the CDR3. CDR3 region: CASSLDPGTEAFF. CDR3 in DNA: TGTGCCAGCAGCTTAGATCCCGGCACTGAAGCTTTCTTT.

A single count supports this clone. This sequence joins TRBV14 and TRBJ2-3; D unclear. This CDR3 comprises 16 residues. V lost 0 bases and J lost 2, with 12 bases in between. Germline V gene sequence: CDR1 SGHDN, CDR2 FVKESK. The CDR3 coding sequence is TGTGCCAGCAGCCAAGATCAAGGCAGGATCACAGATACGCAGTATTTT. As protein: CASSQDQGRITDTQYF. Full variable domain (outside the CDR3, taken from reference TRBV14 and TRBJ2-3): EAGVTQFPSHSVIEKGQTVTLRCDPISGHDNLYWYRRVMGKEIKFLLHFVKESKQDESGMPNNRFLAERTGGTYSTLKVQPAELEDSGVYFCASSQDQGRITDTQYFGPGTRLTVL.

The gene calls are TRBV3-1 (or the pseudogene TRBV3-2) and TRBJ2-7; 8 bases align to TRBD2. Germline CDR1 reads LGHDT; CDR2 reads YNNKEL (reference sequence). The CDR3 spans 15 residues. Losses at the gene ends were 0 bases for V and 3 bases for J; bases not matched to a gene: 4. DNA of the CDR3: TGTGCCAGCAGCCAAGACGTAGCGGGGTACTACGAGCAGTACTTC. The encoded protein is CASSQDVAGYYEQYF.

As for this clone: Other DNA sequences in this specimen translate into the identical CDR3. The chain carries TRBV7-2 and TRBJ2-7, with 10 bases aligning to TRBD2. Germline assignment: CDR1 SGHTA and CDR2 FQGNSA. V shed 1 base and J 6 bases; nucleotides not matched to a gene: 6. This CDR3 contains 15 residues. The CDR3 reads CASSLGTSGLGEQYF. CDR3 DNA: TGTGCCAGCAGCTTAGGGACTAGCGGATTAGGCGAGCAGTACTTC.

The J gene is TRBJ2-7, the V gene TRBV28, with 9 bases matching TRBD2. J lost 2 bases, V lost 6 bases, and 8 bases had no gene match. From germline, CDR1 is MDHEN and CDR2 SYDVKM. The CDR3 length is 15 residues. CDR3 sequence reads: CASRPGTSNPYEQYF. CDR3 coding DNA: TGTGCCAGCAGGCCCGGGACTAGCAATCCCTACGAGCAGTACTTC.

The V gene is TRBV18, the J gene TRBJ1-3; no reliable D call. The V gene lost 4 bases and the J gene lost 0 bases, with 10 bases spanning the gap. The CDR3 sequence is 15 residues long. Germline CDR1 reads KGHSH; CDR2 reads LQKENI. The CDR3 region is CASSRAANSGNTIYF. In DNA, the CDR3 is TGTGCCAGCTCACGGGCCGCCAACTCTGGAAACACCATATATTTT.

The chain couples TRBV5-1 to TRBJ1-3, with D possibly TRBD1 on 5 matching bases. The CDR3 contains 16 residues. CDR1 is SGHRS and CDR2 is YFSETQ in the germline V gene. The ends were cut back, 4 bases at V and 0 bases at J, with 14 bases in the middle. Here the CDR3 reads CASSIGGHPSGNTIYF. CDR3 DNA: TGCGCCAGCAGCATAGGTGGACACCCCTCTGGAAACACCATATATTTT.

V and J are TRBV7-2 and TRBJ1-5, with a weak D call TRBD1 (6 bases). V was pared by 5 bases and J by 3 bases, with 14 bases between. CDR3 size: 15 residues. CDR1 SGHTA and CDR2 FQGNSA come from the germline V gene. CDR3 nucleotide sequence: TGTGCCAGCAGCCTATTAACAGGGTTCAATCAGCCCCAGCATTTT. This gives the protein CASSLLTGFNQPQHF.

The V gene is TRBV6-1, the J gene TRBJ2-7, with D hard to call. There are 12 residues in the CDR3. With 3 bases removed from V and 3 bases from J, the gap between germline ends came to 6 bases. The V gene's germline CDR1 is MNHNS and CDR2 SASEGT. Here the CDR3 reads CASSEADYEQYF. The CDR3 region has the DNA TGTGCCAGCAGTGAGGCCGACTACGAGCAGTACTTC.

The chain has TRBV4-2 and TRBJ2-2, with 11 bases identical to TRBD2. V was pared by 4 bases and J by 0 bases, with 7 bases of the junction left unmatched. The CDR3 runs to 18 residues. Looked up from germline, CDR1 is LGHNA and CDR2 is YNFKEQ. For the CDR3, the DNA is TGTGCCAGCAGCCCAATACCGGGACTAGCGGCGAACACCGGGGAGCTGTTTTTT. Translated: CASSPIPGLAANTGELFF.

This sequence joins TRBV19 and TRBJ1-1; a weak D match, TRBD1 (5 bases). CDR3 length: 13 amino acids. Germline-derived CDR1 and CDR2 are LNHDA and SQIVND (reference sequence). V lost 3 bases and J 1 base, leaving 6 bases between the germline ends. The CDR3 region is CASSIDRNTEAFF. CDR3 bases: TGTGCCAGTAGTATTGACAGGAACACTGAAGCTTTCTTT.

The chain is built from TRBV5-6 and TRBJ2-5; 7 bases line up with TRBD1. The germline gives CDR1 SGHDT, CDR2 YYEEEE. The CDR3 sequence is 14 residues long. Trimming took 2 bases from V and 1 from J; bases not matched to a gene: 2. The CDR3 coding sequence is TGTGCCAGCAGCTTCCGACAGGGCCAAGAGACCCAGTACTTC. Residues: CASSFRQGQETQYF.